What follows are 9 T cell receptor beta chains derived from one specimen sequenced in a study of blood T cell repertoires in COVID-19. Data came from immunoSEQ multiplex PCR; TCRdb stores just in-frame clones and leaves some out. Of around 150,000 clones detected, 85% to 95% appear once; the ten largest clones hold 4.6%. The source material was peripheral blood. The receptor set was obtained from a woman between 45 and 65 years old with acute or convalescent COVID-19.

A note on this clone: The junction departs from the called germline gene at one end, perhaps through a read error. The chain carries TRBV6-1 and TRBJ1-2; 7 bases fit TRBD1. Looked up from germline, CDR1 is MNHNS and CDR2 is SASEGT. The length of the CDR3 is 15 residues. CDR3 region: CASGDRAQGNYGYTF. The CDR3 DNA sequence: TGTGCCAGCGGTGACAGGGCCCAAGGGAACTATGGCTACACCTTC.

The rearrangement links TRBV4-1 to TRBJ1-3; 8 nucleotides match TRBD1. CDR3 size: 15 residues. J was trimmed by 4 bases and V by 3 bases; bases with no gene match: 5. The germline gives CDR1 MGHRA, CDR2 YSYEKL. The CDR3 DNA follows: TGCGCCAGCAGCCACCGACAGGGGTCGGGAAACACCATATATTTT. It is translated as CASSHRQGSGNTIYF.

The chain joins TRBV27 to TRBJ1-1; D unclear. Trimming took off 1 base at V and 2 bases at J, with 8 bases between the two ends. This CDR3 has 14 amino acids. From germline, CDR1 is MNHEY and CDR2 SMNVEV (reference sequence). This CDR3 is CASSLYRLNTEAFF. The CDR3 DNA follows: TGTGCCAGCAGTTTATACCGCCTAAACACTGAAGCTTTCTTT.

The V call is TRBV10-3, the J call TRBJ1-4; 7 nucleotides agree with TRBD1. This CDR3 has 15 residues. In germline, CDR1 is ENHRY, CDR2 SYGVKD. V was pared by 10 bases and J by 0 bases, with 8 bases of the junction left unmatched. CDR3 in amino acids: CATRDSVSTNEKLFF. The CDR3 nucleotides are TGTGCCACTCGGGACAGCGTTTCAACTAATGAAAAACTGTTTTTT.

The chain recombines TRBV15 with TRBJ1-2; no definite D call. The germline V gene has CDR1 LNHNV and CDR2 YYDKDF (reference sequence). V lost 0 bases and J 4 bases, leaving 6 bases between the germline ends. The length of the CDR3 is 13 residues. The CDR3 coding sequence is TGTGCCACCAGCAGAGATACAAGCTATGGCTACACCTTC. Its translation is CATSRDTSYGYTF.

Here the CDR3 reads CASSPRTAPNEKLFF. The CDR3 coding sequence is TGTGCCAGCTCACCCCGGACAGCGCCTAATGAAAAACTGTTTTTT. The rearrangement uses TRBV18 and TRBJ1-4, with D possibly matching TRBD1 (6 bases). V was trimmed by 3 bases and J by 3 bases, leaving 11 bases between them. CDR3 length: 15 residues. CDR1 KGHSH and CDR2 LQKENI come from the germline V gene. The variable domain in full, with the rest retrieved from reference TRBV18 and TRBJ1-4, is NAGVMQNPRHLVRRRGQEARLRCSPMKGHSHVYWYRQLPEEGLKFMVYLQKENIIDESGMPKERFSAEFPKEGPSILRIQQVVRGDSAAYFCASSPRTAPNEKLFFGSGTQLSVL.

V and J are TRBV5-1 and TRBJ2-6; tentatively, D is TRBD1 (5 bases). V was clipped by 0 bases and J by 0 bases, with 13 bases between them. CDR3 size: 18 residues. Germline V CDR1 and CDR2: SGHRS, YFSETQ. In nucleotides, the CDR3 is TGCGCCAGCAGCTTGGAGCCCAGGGCTGCCTCTGGGGCCAACGTCCTGACTTTC. As protein: CASSLEPRAASGANVLTF.

The chain links TRBV19 to TRBJ1-1; D gene unclear. Trimming removed 3 bases at V and 0 bases at J, with 8 bases between. The CDR3 has 14 residues. Looked up from germline, CDR1 is LNHDA and CDR2 is SQIVND (reference sequence). Written as DNA, the CDR3 is TGTGCCAGTAGTATTGTAGCAGTGAACACTGAAGCTTTCTTT. Amino acids: CASSIVAVNTEAFF.

V is TRBV30 and J is TRBJ2-3, with D maybe TRBD1 (5 bases). Trimming stripped 7 bases from V and 3 bases from J, with 14 bases between. This CDR3 has 13 amino acids. Looked up from germline, CDR1 is GTSNPN and CDR2 is SVGIG (reference sequence). Written as DNA, the CDR3 is TGTGCCTCCAGGGTATTCGGAACAGATACGCAGTATTTT. The encoded protein is CASRVFGTDTQYF.